These 28 T cell receptor beta chains came from one sample sequenced in a study of cytomegalovirus exposure and HLA in healthy donors. The PCR made use of 60 Vbeta and 13 Jbeta primers. This table comes from immunoSEQ multiplex PCR, and its TCRdb copy is limited to in-frame clones, with some not included. The sample includes about 130,000 clones. Material: PBMCs. These receptors originate from a woman in her 40s in good health and CMV-seronegative.

The V and J genes are TRBV11-3 and TRBJ2-5; TRBD2 matches at 7 bases. V lost 2 bases, J lost 5 bases, and 8 bases stayed unmatched. The CDR3 has 15 residues. Germline values: CDR1 SGHNT, CDR2 YENEEA. The CDR3 region is CASSLSFEGGETQYF. CDR3 DNA: TGTGCCAGCAGCTTATCCTTCGAGGGAGGGGAGACCCAGTACTTC. The full variable domain, rest sourced from reference TRBV11-3 and TRBJ2-5, is EAGVVQSPRYKIIEKKQPVAFWCNPISGHNTLYWYLQNLGQGPELLIRYENEEAVDDSQLPKDRFSAERLKGVDSTLKIQPAELGDSAVYLCASSLSFEGGETQYFGPGTRLLVL.

This chain joins TRBV5-1 and TRBJ1-1, with 7 bases aligning to TRBD1. CDR3 length: 15 residues. Germline V gene data show CDR1 as SGHRS and CDR2 as YFSETQ. V shed 4 bases and J 0 bases; nucleotides not matched to a gene: 6. The CDR3 bases are TGCGCCAGCAGCAAGCTACAGGGGATGAACACTGAAGCTTTCTTT. This encodes CASSKLQGMNTEAFF.

This chain uses TRBV2 with TRBJ1-1; a weak D match, TRBD1 (6 bases). V was cut by 5 bases and J by 0 bases, with 10 bases left in between. CDR3 length: 14 amino acids. CDR1 and CDR2 (germline): SNHLY, FYNNEI. CDR3 region: CASSLQGLNTEAFF. The DNA for the CDR3 is TGTGCCAGCAGTCTACAGGGACTGAACACTGAAGCTTTCTTT. Full variable domain (remainder filled in from reference TRBV2 and TRBJ1-1): EPEVTQTPSHQVTQMGQEVILRCVPISNHLYFYWYRQILGQKVEFLVSFYNNEISEKSEIFDDQFSVERPDGSNFTLKIRSTKLEDSAMYFCASSLQGLNTEAFFGQGTRLTVV.

V is TRBV10-3 and J is TRBJ2-1; 7 bases agree with TRBD2. Germline trimming cut 3 bases from V and 6 bases from J; bases unmatched to any gene: 8. The germline V gene has CDR1 ENHRY and CDR2 SYGVKD. The CDR3 totals 15 residues. CDR3 sequence (DNA): TGTGCCATCAGTGAACAGGCGGGGACTACCAATGAGCAGTTCTTC. As protein: CAISEQAGTTNEQFF.

The rearrangement uses TRBV5-6 and TRBJ2-5, with a weak D call TRBD2 (5 bases). CDR1 and CDR2 from the germline V gene are SGHDT and YYEEEE. The CDR3 contains 13 residues. V was cut by 4 bases and J by 5 bases, with 12 bases left in between. The CDR3 spells CASSLLASETQYF. The DNA of the CDR3 is TGTGCCAGCAGCCTGCTAGCCTCTGAGACCCAGTACTTC.

V gene TRBV5-4 combines with J gene TRBJ1-3; TRBD1 agrees at 9 bases. The germline CDR1 and CDR2 sequences are SGHNT and YYREEE (reference sequence). V lost 4 bases and J lost 0; bases outside the gene matches: 8. The CDR3 sequence is 17 residues long. CDR3 bases: TGTGCCAGCAGCCGGACAGGGGACTCTTTCTCTGGAAACACCATATATTTT. This codes for CASSRTGDSFSGNTIYF.

The J gene is TRBJ2-3, the V gene TRBV19, with TRBD2 identical over 9 bases. V was clipped by 4 bases and J by 3 bases; unmatched bases: 11. The CDR3 runs 17 residues. Germline CDR1 is LNHDA and CDR2 is SQIVND (reference sequence). The CDR3 DNA follows: TGTGCCAGTAGTAGACTAGCGGCTTCCAAGGGGACAGATACGCAGTATTTT. Translating it yields CASSRLAASKGTDTQYF. Drawing the rest from reference TRBV19 and TRBJ2-3, the complete variable domain is DGGITQSPKYLFRKEGQNVTLSCEQNLNHDAMYWYRQDPGQGLRLIYYSQIVNDFQKGDIAEGYSVSREKKESFPLTVTSAQKNPTAFYLCASSRLAASKGTDTQYFGPGTRLTVL.

This rearrangement joins TRBV19 to TRBJ2-5, with 11 bases lining up with TRBD2. The CDR3 runs 16 residues. J lost 4 bases, V lost 3 bases, and 7 bases had no gene match. CDR1 and CDR2 from the germline V gene are LNHDA and SQIVND (reference sequence). CDR3 sequence (DNA): TGTGCCAGTAGTATCGGGACTAGCGGCGGTGGAGAGACCCAGTACTTC. This codes for CASSIGTSGGGETQYF.

The chain has TRBV19 and TRBJ1-5, with 7 positions matching TRBD1. With 4 bases clipped from V and 2 bases from J, the junction kept 2 bases outside the gene matches. Germline V gene data show CDR1 as LNHDA and CDR2 as SQIVND (reference sequence). CDR3 length: 14 residues. CDR3 sequence (DNA): TGTGCCAGTAGTACTGGGACAGGCAATCAGCCCCAGCATTTT. This translates into CASSTGTGNQPQHF. The whole variable domain, remainder taken from reference TRBV19 and TRBJ1-5, is DGGITQSPKYLFRKEGQNVTLSCEQNLNHDAMYWYRQDPGQGLRLIYYSQIVNDFQKGDIAEGYSVSREKKESFPLTVTSAQKNPTAFYLCASSTGTGNQPQHFGDGTRLSIL.

The CDR3 nucleotides are TGTGCCAGCAGCCCAAGGGCCGGGGGGCAAACCGGGGAGCTGTTTTTT. Its protein product is CASSPRAGGQTGELFF. This chain joins TRBV9 and TRBJ2-2; TRBD2 is a possible D gene (7 bases). The CDR3 runs 16 residues. Germline assignment: CDR1 SGDLS and CDR2 YYNGEE. The germline V and J ends were trimmed by 4 bases and 5 bases, with 18 bases remaining between them.

CDR3 in amino acids: CASSPPGDGYTF. The CDR3 DNA follows: TGTGCCAGCAGTCCCCCGGGAGATGGCTACACCTTC. V usage is TRBV28 and J usage is TRBJ1-2, with D unresolved. This CDR3 spans 12 amino acids. Trimming stripped 5 bases from V and 6 bases from J, with 10 bases between. In germline, CDR1 is MDHEN, CDR2 SYDVKM.

This chain connects TRBV19 to TRBJ1-1; no definite D call. Trimming shortened V by 10 bases and J by 4 bases, and 10 bases separated the two germline ends. Per the germline V gene, CDR1 is LNHDA and CDR2 is SQIVND (reference sequence). The CDR3 extends over 11 amino acids. The CDR3 is CAMVRGTEAFF. CDR3 coding DNA: TGTGCCATGGTACGGGGCACTGAAGCTTTCTTT.

The chain links TRBV18 to TRBJ1-4; D call uncertain. Germline V CDR1 and CDR2: KGHSH, LQKENI. The CDR3 runs 15 residues. Trimming shortened V by 3 bases and J by 0 bases, and 8 bases separated the two germline ends. CDR3 amino acids: CASSPLSATNEKLFF. The DNA for the CDR3 is TGTGCCAGCTCACCTCTTTCCGCAACTAATGAAAAACTGTTTTTT.

The chain couples TRBV7-9 to TRBJ1-6; D not resolved. Looked up from germline, CDR1 is SEHNR and CDR2 is FQNEAQ (reference sequence). V was trimmed by 2 bases and J by 8 bases, leaving 4 bases between them. This CDR3 comprises 12 residues. DNA for the CDR3: TGTGCCAGCAGCTTACAGTATTCACCCCTCCACTTT. Translating gives CASSLQYSPLHF.

As DNA, the CDR3 is TGTGCCAGCAGCCTCCGGACAGGTTATAATTCACCCCTCCACTTT. The encoded protein is CASSLRTGYNSPLHF. The chain is built from TRBV11-1 and TRBJ1-6; TRBD1 matches at 7 bases. This CDR3 has 15 residues. Germline values: CDR1 SGHAT, CDR2 FQDESV (reference sequence). V shed 5 bases and J 4 bases; nucleotides not matched to a gene: 5. The full variable domain, in which reference TRBV11-1 and TRBJ1-6 provide the parts outside the CDR3, is EAEVAQSPRYKITEKSQAVAFWCDPISGHATLYWYRQILGQGPELLVQFQDESVVDDSQLPKDRFSAERLKGVDSTLKIQPAELGDSAMYLCASSLRTGYNSPLHFGNGTRLTVT.

The chain employs TRBV28 and TRBJ1-1; no firm D call. V dropped 7 bases and J dropped 6 bases, with 15 bases sitting between them. CDR1 is MDHEN, CDR2 SYDVKM, per germline. This CDR3 comprises 13 residues. The CDR3 nucleotides read TGTGCCAGCACCCTTTTGTCGGAGGCTGAAGCTTTCTTT. This translates into CASTLLSEAEAFF. The full variable domain, rest sourced from reference TRBV28 and TRBJ1-1, is DVKVTQSSRYLVKRTGEKVFLECVQDMDHENMFWYRQDPGLGLRLIYFSYDVKMKEKGDIPEGYSVSREKKERFSLILESASTNQTSMYLCASTLLSEAEAFFGQGTRLTVV.

The genes are TRBV4-2 and TRBJ2-1; 9 bases match TRBD2. After removal of 6 bases from V and 6 bases from J, the junction contained 0 bases not matched to a gene. The CDR3 has 12 residues. Germline V gene sequence: CDR1 LGHNA, CDR2 YNFKEQ. The CDR3 reads CASRRGGNEQFF. The CDR3 region has the DNA TGTGCCAGCAGGCGGGGGGGCAATGAGCAGTTCTTC.

The chain uses TRBV6-5 and TRBJ2-5; TRBD1 is a possible D gene (5 bases). The J call may be faulty, since TRBJ2-7 better matches the DNA end. This CDR3 is 13 amino acids long. Germline loops: CDR1 MNHEY, CDR2 SVGAGI. The CDR3 spells CASSRDSRYEQYF. The CDR3 DNA is TGTGCCAGCAGCCGCGACAGCCGATACGAGCAGTACTTC.

The chain joins TRBV5-1 to TRBJ1-1, with 9 bases aligning to TRBD1. V shed 4 bases, J shed 0 bases, and the junction held 7 bases outside the gene matches. Germline CDR1 SGHRS, CDR2 YFSETQ. The CDR3 is 16 amino acids. This CDR3 is CASSRGQGGLNTEAFF. CDR3 in DNA: TGCGCCAGCAGCCGGGGACAGGGAGGCTTGAACACTGAAGCTTTCTTT.

V usage is TRBV28 and J usage is TRBJ1-3; D is perhaps TRBD1 (6 bases). Per the germline V gene, CDR1 is MDHEN and CDR2 is SYDVKM. The CDR3 covers 16 residues. V lost 8 bases to trimming and J lost 0 bases, with 17 bases between them. The CDR3 DNA sequence: TGTGCCAGCGGCCTCCCTGGGGGCTTCTCTGGAAACACCATATATTTT. Translated: CASGLPGGFSGNTIYF.

This chain connects TRBV18 to TRBJ1-2; 10 nucleotides agree with TRBD1. The CDR3 length is 15 residues. Trimming removed 5 bases from V and 3 bases from J; junction bases left unmatched: 6. CDR1 is KGHSH, CDR2 LQKENI, per germline. The CDR3 DNA reads TGTGCCAGCTCATCACGGACAGGGGGGGACTATGGCTACACCTTC. It translates to CASSSRTGGDYGYTF.

V is TRBV25-1 and J is TRBJ1-4, with D tentatively TRBD1 (5 bases). This CDR3 spans 14 amino acids. Germline loops: CDR1 MGHDK, CDR2 SYGVNS. The ends were cut back, 8 bases at V and 6 bases at J, with 16 bases in the middle. Here the CDR3 DNA reads TGTGCCAGCCGGGGGGGTGTTCTGGATGAAAAACTGTTTTTT. Amino acid sequence: CASRGGVLDEKLFF.

The chain combines TRBV29-1 with TRBJ1-3; no firm D call. CDR3 length equals 12 residues. In germline, CDR1 is SQVTM, CDR2 ANQGSEA. Trimming cost V 5 bases and J 0 bases, with 5 bases left between them. The CDR3 sequence: CSVRSSGNTIYF. Here the CDR3 DNA reads TGCAGCGTTCGGAGCTCTGGAAACACCATATATTTT.

The rearrangement links TRBV5-6 to TRBJ2-2, with 7 positions matching TRBD1. Germline V lookup: CDR1 SGHDT, CDR2 YYEEEE. V was clipped by 3 bases and J by 4 bases; unmatched bases: 6. The CDR3 has 15 residues. The DNA for the CDR3 is TGTGCCAGCAGCTACACAGGGGCGGGCACCGGGGAGCTGTTTTTT. Translated, it gives CASSYTGAGTGELFF.

The chain recombines TRBV5-1 with TRBJ2-1; 7 bases fit TRBD1. CDR3 length: 16 residues. V trimming: 1 base; J trimming: 6 bases; junction bases outside the gene matches: 10. Germline V gives CDR1 SGHRS, CDR2 YFSETQ. The CDR3 loop is CASSLSGTVKPNEQFF. The CDR3 region has the DNA TGCGCCAGCAGCTTGTCGGGGACAGTTAAACCCAATGAGCAGTTCTTC.

The V call is TRBV18, the J call TRBJ1-2; D perhaps matches TRBD1 (5 bases). Germline CDR1 and CDR2: KGHSH and LQKENI. The V end lost 4 bases, the J end lost 1 base, and 10 bases lay between the germline ends. The CDR3 runs 14 residues. The CDR3 bases are TGTGCCAGCTCACAAGGGGCAAATAACTATGGCTACACCTTC. This encodes CASSQGANNYGYTF.

The chain uses TRBV28 and TRBJ1-2; the D gene is possibly TRBD1 (5 bases). The germline V gene encodes CDR1 MDHEN and CDR2 SYDVKM. The CDR3 runs 12 residues. Trimming removed 5 bases from V and 5 bases from J, with 9 bases in between. The CDR3 sequence is CASSPTDYGYTF. The DNA for the CDR3 is TGTGCCAGCAGTCCGACAGATTATGGCTACACCTTC.

The rearrangement joins TRBV9 to TRBJ2-7, with D maybe TRBD2 (7 bases). V lost 4 bases and J lost 1, with 21 bases in between. The CDR3 runs 17 residues. Germline loops: CDR1 SGDLS, CDR2 YYNGEE. DNA of the CDR3: TGTGCCAGCAGCCCCCGGGATCGGGGGGCCCCGTCCTACGAGCAGTACTTC. This codes for CASSPRDRGAPSYEQYF.